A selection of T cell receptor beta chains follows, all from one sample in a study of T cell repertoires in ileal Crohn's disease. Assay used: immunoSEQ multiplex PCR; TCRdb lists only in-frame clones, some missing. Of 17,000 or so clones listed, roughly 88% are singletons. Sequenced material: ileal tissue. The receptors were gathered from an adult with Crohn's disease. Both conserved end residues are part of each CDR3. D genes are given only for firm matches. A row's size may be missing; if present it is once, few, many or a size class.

CDR3: CASSIARGQPQHF; DNA: TGTGCCAGTAGTATAGCACGGGGTCAGCCCCAGCATTTT; J: TRBJ1-5; size: .; D: .; V: TRBV19
CDR3: CASSPTDRGLGQYF; DNA: TGTGCCAGCAGCCCTACTGACAGGGGCCTGGGGCAGTACTTC; J: TRBJ2-7; size: .; D: TRBD1; V: TRBV5-4
CDR3: CSVRAAGQFF; DNA: TGCAGTGTACGGGCGGCGGGACAGTTCTTC; J: TRBJ2-1; size: .; D: .; V: TRBV20-1
CDR3: CASSAGEADTQYF; DNA: TGTGCCAGCAGTGCGGGAGAGGCAGATACGCAGTATTTT; J: TRBJ2-3; size: .; D: .; V: TRBV6-4
CDR3: CASSASGLGYTF; DNA: TGTGCCAGCAGTGCGTCGGGTCTTGGCTACACCTTC; J: TRBJ1-2; size: .; D: .; V: TRBV25-1
CDR3: CASSLHADGTGELFF; DNA: TGTGCCAGCAGTTTACATGCGGATGGCACCGGGGAGCTGTTTTTT; J: TRBJ2-2; size: .; D: .; V: TRBV28
CDR3: CASRLTRPQFF; DNA: TGTGCCAGCCGACTGACTAGACCGCAGTTCTTC; J: TRBJ2-1; size: once; D: .; V: TRBV2
CDR3: CASSDSDYGYTF; DNA: TGTGCCAGTAGTGACAGTGACTATGGCTACACCTTC; J: TRBJ1-2; size: .; D: .; V: TRBV19
CDR3: CASTPWDRGIHEQYF; DNA: TGTGCCAGCACGCCTTGGGACAGGGGGATCCACGAGCAGTACTTC; J: TRBJ2-7; size: .; D: TRBD1; V: TRBV28
CDR3: CASSVTIGGTEAFF; DNA: TGTGCCAGCAGTGTTACAATCGGGGGCACTGAAGCTTTCTTT; J: TRBJ1-1; size: .; D: .; V: TRBV28
CDR3: CASSPITPGPGDTEAFF; DNA: TGCGCCAGCAGCCCAATAACCCCAGGTCCAGGCGACACTGAAGCTTTCTTT; J: TRBJ1-1; size: .; D: .; V: TRBV5-1
CDR3: CSVDRAGFDNEQFF; DNA: TGCAGCGTTGACCGGGCGGGGTTTGACAATGAGCAGTTCTTC; J: TRBJ2-1; size: .; D: .; V: TRBV29-1
CDR3: CASSVEREGGETQYF; DNA: TGTGCCAGCAGCGTAGAGCGGGAGGGAGGAGAGACCCAGTACTTC; J: TRBJ2-5; size: .; D: TRBD2; V: TRBV9
CDR3: CASSTGQGWTEAFF; DNA: TGTGCCAGTAGTACAGGACAGGGATGGACTGAAGCTTTCTTT; J: TRBJ1-1; size: .; D: TRBD1; V: TRBV19
CDR3: CASSLATGRETQYF; DNA: TGTGCCAGCAGCTTAGCGACAGGAAGGGAGACCCAGTACTTC; J: TRBJ2-5; size: large; D: .; V: TRBV7-9
CDR3: CASSQDDDRAPPNTEAFF; DNA: TGCGCCAGCAGCCAAGATGATGACAGAGCCCCCCCGAACACTGAAGCTTTCTTT; J: TRBJ1-1; size: .; D: .; V: TRBV4-1
CDR3: CSVEEARIEQFF; DNA: TGCAGCGTTGAAGAGGCGCGGATTGAGCAGTTCTTC; J: TRBJ2-1; size: .; D: .; V: TRBV29-1
CDR3: CASSLDRGLTYEQYF; DNA: TGCGCCAGCAGCTTGGACAGGGGGTTAACCTACGAGCAGTACTTC; J: TRBJ2-7; size: .; D: TRBD1; V: TRBV5-1
CDR3: CASSLGDRGKDYTF; DNA: TGCGCCAGCAGCTTGGGCGACAGGGGGAAGGACTACACCTTC; J: TRBJ1-2; size: .; D: TRBD1; V: TRBV5-1
CDR3: CASSLSRTSGSDEQFF; DNA: TGTGCCAGCAGCTTATCGAGGACTAGCGGGAGTGATGAGCAGTTCTTC; J: TRBJ2-1; size: .; D: TRBD2; V: TRBV7-9
CDR3: CASSPLRGGERQETQYF; DNA: TGTGCCAGCAGCCCCCTACGAGGGGGGGAACGCCAAGAGACCCAGTACTTC; J: TRBJ2-5; size: .; D: .; V: TRBV7-9
CDR3: CASSSSGSWYGYTF; DNA: TGTGCCAGCAGCTCATCGGGATCGTGGTATGGCTACACCTTC; J: TRBJ1-2; size: .; D: .; V: TRBV7-9
CDR3: CASSPNRQGFSYGYTF; DNA: TGTGCCAGCAGTCCGAACAGACAGGGTTTCTCCTATGGCTACACCTTC; J: TRBJ1-2; size: once; D: TRBD1; V: TRBV27
CDR3: CASSIGRGRRGLHYNEQFF; DNA: TGTGCCAGTAGTATAGGGAGGGGCCGCAGGGGACTACACTACAATGAGCAGTTCTTC; J: TRBJ2-1; size: few; D: .; V: TRBV19
CDR3: CASAGGAGWGTEAFF; DNA: TGTGCCAGCGCAGGGGGCGCAGGTTGGGGCACTGAAGCTTTCTTT; J: TRBJ1-1; size: .; D: TRBD1; V: TRBV2
CDR3: CASSLQGSGANVLTF; DNA: TGCGCCAGCAGCCTACAGGGCTCTGGGGCCAACGTCCTGACTTTC; J: TRBJ2-6; size: .; D: .; V: TRBV5-1
CDR3: CASSYGTGPFYGYTF; DNA: TGTGCCAGCAGTTACGGGACAGGTCCGTTTTATGGCTACACCTTC; J: TRBJ1-2; size: .; D: TRBD1; V: TRBV7-2
CDR3: CASSRGGQGGTEAFF; DNA: TGTGCCAGCAGCCGGGGGGGCCAAGGCGGGACTGAAGCTTTCTTT; J: TRBJ1-1; size: .; D: .; V: TRBV5-4
CDR3: CASSFSQGAGELFF; DNA: TGTGCCAGCAGTTTCTCACAGGGTGCCGGGGAGCTGTTTTTT; J: TRBJ2-2; size: .; D: .; V: TRBV27
CDR3: CASSLEGLTSLEQYF; DNA: TGTGCCAGCAGCTTAGAGGGACTAACCTCCCTCGAGCAGTACTTC; J: TRBJ2-7; size: .; D: TRBD2; V: TRBV7-8
CDR3: CAISGRTGGTEAFF; DNA: TGTGCCATCAGTGGGAGGACAGGGGGAACTGAAGCTTTCTTT; J: TRBJ1-1; size: .; D: TRBD1; V: TRBV10-3
CDR3: CASTLIRGGDYTF; DNA: TGTGCCAGTACCCTAATACGCGGGGGGGACTACACCTTC; J: TRBJ1-2; size: .; D: .; V: TRBV19
CDR3: CASDRATGNYGYTF; DNA: TGTGCCAGCGACAGGGCAACTGGAAACTATGGCTACACCTTC; J: TRBJ1-2; size: .; D: TRBD1; V: TRBV6-1
CDR3: CASRKGDRGDYEQYF; DNA: TGTGCCAGCAGAAAGGGGGACAGGGGGGACTACGAGCAGTACTTC; J: TRBJ2-7; size: .; D: TRBD1; V: TRBV6-5
CDR3: CASSFSGTEAFF; DNA: TGCGCCAGCAGCTTTTCCGGGACTGAAGCTTTCTTT; J: TRBJ1-1; size: .; D: .; V: TRBV5-1
CDR3: CSVEVLGQSKNIQYF; DNA: TGCAGCGTTGAAGTCCTGGGACAGAGCAAAAACATTCAGTACTTC; J: TRBJ2-4; size: .; D: TRBD1; V: TRBV29-1
CDR3: CSVEWHPERTQYF; DNA: TGCAGCGTTGAGTGGCACCCCGAGCGGACCCAGTACTTC; J: TRBJ2-5; size: .; D: .; V: TRBV29-1
CDR3: CASTPRLGGVTGELFF; DNA: TGTGCCAGCACCCCTCGATTGGGCGGGGTTACCGGGGAGCTGTTTTTT; J: TRBJ2-2; size: .; D: .; V: TRBV7-9
CDR3: CASSLVGSLNTEAFF; DNA: TGTGCCAGCAGCTTAGTGGGCAGCTTGAACACTGAAGCTTTCTTT; J: TRBJ1-1; size: .; D: .; V: TRBV7-8
CDR3: CSVRRALDGGEQFF; DNA: TGCAGCGTTAGGAGGGCCCTCGACGGTGGTGAGCAGTTCTTC; J: TRBJ2-1; size: .; D: .; V: TRBV29-1
CDR3: CASSVGTGGILETQYF; DNA: TGTGCCAGCAGCGTGGGGACAGGAGGAATATTAGAGACCCAGTACTTC; J: TRBJ2-5; size: .; D: TRBD1; V: TRBV9
CDR3: CASGLAPQTYEQYF; DNA: TGCGCCAGCGGGCTAGCGCCTCAAACCTACGAGCAGTACTTC; J: TRBJ2-7; size: .; D: .; V: TRBV5-1
CDR3: CASSIYNRGGEKLFF; DNA: TGTGCCAGTAGTATCTATAACCGAGGGGGTGAAAAACTGTTTTTT; J: TRBJ1-4; size: .; D: .; V: TRBV19
CDR3: CASSWDGTFGRFTF; DNA: TGCGCCAGCAGCTGGGACGGGACTTTCGGGCGGTTCACCTTC; J: TRBJ1-2; size: .; D: .; V: TRBV5-1
CDR3: CASSEGTGSYNEQFF; DNA: TGTGCCAGCAGTGAAGGGACAGGCTCCTACAATGAGCAGTTCTTC; J: TRBJ2-1; size: .; D: TRBD1; V: TRBV6-1
CDR3: CASSLGPSGNQPQHF; DNA: TGTGCCAGCAGCTTAGGTCCCTCCGGCAATCAGCCCCAGCATTTT; J: TRBJ1-5; size: .; D: .; V: TRBV11-2
CDR3: CASSQDRGRGSPLHF; DNA: TGTGCCAGCAGTCAAGACAGGGGGCGAGGTTCACCCCTCCACTTT; J: TRBJ1-6; size: .; D: TRBD1; V: TRBV2
CDR3: CASSKTEVNTGELFF; DNA: TGTGCCAGCAGTAAGACAGAGGTTAACACCGGGGAGCTGTTTTTT; J: TRBJ2-2; size: .; D: .; V: TRBV6-5
CDR3: CASSSQGANTIYF; DNA: TGTGCCAGCAGTTCACAGGGGGCCAACACCATATATTTT; J: TRBJ1-3; size: .; D: TRBD1; V: TRBV6-5
CDR3: CASSLASGSPPTTYEQYF; DNA: TGCGCCAGCAGCTTGGCTAGCGGGAGCCCCCCGACGACCTACGAGCAGTACTTC; J: TRBJ2-7; size: once; D: TRBD2; V: TRBV5-1
CDR3: CAISTGTGGSLGSEKLFF; DNA: TGTGCCATCAGCACCGGGACAGGGGGCTCCCTTGGATCTGAAAAACTGTTTTTT; J: TRBJ1-4; size: few; D: TRBD1; V: TRBV10-3
CDR3: CASSLAGETQYF; DNA: TGCGCCAGCAGCTTGGCCGGAGAGACCCAGTACTTC; J: TRBJ2-5; size: .; D: .; V: TRBV5-1
CDR3: CASSSPGAGELFF; DNA: TGTGCCAGCTCATCCCCGGGAGCCGGGGAGCTGTTTTTT; J: TRBJ2-2; size: .; D: .; V: TRBV7-6
CDR3: CASSVSHRGETQYF; DNA: TGTGCCAGCAGCGTAAGCCATCGTGGAGAGACCCAGTACTTC; J: TRBJ2-5; size: .; D: .; V: TRBV9
CDR3: CASSPGQGMNTEAFF; DNA: TGCGCCAGCAGCCCCGGACAGGGAATGAACACTGAAGCTTTCTTT; J: TRBJ1-1; size: .; D: TRBD1; V: TRBV5-1
CDR3: CASSHYRTGTRMDYEQYF; DNA: TGTGCCAGCAGCCACTACAGGACCGGGACTAGGATGGACTACGAGCAGTACTTC; J: TRBJ2-7; size: .; D: TRBD2; V: TRBV5-6
CDR3: CASSWAGGPSYEQYF; DNA: TGTGCCAGCAGCTGGGCGGGAGGGCCGTCCTACGAGCAGTACTTC; J: TRBJ2-7; size: .; D: TRBD2; V: TRBV7-2